Following are 30 T cell receptor beta chains from one sample sequenced in a study of shared clonotypes between healthy human individuals. The protocol was immunoSEQ multiplex PCR, while the TCRdb copy is restricted to in-frame clones and leaves out a portion. The table lists around 440,000 clones, approximately 77% of them singletons. Sequencing was done on a sample of PBMCs. Source of these receptors: a woman aged 40 to 50 in good health. Some clones in this sample may be carry-over from other donors' samples.

About this clone itself: A far larger clone differs by one base, so this is likely a read error. Other DNA sequences within the sample encode an identical CDR3. The chain has TRBV30 and TRBJ1-3, with D unresolved. This CDR3 region has 15 residues. Germline V gives CDR1 GTSNPN, CDR2 SVGIG (reference sequence). With 2 bases removed from V and 4 bases from J, the gap between germline ends came to 15 bases. The CDR3: CAWSRVGVSGNTIYF. Written as DNA, the CDR3 is TGTGCCTGGAGTCGCGTGGGAGTCTCCGGAAACACCATATATTTT.

This clone has just one count. The rearrangement joins TRBV6-5 to TRBJ2-7, with 9 bases aligning to TRBD2. V was pared by 8 bases and J by 3 bases, with 5 bases of the junction left unmatched. From germline, CDR1 is MNHEY and CDR2 SVGAGI. This CDR3 contains 13 residues. The CDR3 DNA follows: TGTGCCAGCCGAGCGGGAGGTCTCTACGAGCAGTACTTC. Translated: CASRAGGLYEQYF.

The V gene is TRBV13, the J gene TRBJ1-2, with TRBD1 matching over 11 bases. V was pared by 5 bases and J by 4 bases, with 6 bases of the junction left unmatched. CDR1 and CDR2 from the germline V gene are PRHDT and FYEKMQ (reference sequence). The CDR3 length is 15 residues. CDR3 residues: CASSIRTGGGYGYTF. The CDR3 DNA is TGTGCCAGCAGCATCCGGACAGGGGGCGGCTATGGCTACACCTTC.

The chain uses TRBV28 and TRBJ1-5; 7 positions match TRBD1. This CDR3 is 15 amino acids long. The ends lost 6 bases at V and 3 bases at J; junction bases unmatched: 8. The germline gives CDR1 MDHEN, CDR2 SYDVKM. CDR3 amino acids: CASRSTGKTNQPQHF. Written as DNA, the CDR3 is TGTGCCAGCAGGTCGACAGGGAAAACCAATCAGCCCCAGCATTTT.

The chain links TRBV7-2 to TRBJ1-1; 11 bases align to TRBD1. The CDR3 extends over 15 amino acids. From germline, CDR1 is SGHTA and CDR2 FQGNSA. With 6 bases clipped from V and 3 bases from J, the junction kept 6 bases outside the gene matches. The CDR3 nucleotides read TGTGCCAGCAGGCGGACAGGGGGCGAGGACACTGAAGCTTTCTTT. Encoded protein: CASRRTGGEDTEAFF.

The rearrangement uses TRBV5-1 and TRBJ2-7, with 9 bases identical to TRBD2. Germline V gene data show CDR1 as SGHRS and CDR2 as YFSETQ. J gave up 3 bases and V 8 bases, and 6 bases lay outside the gene matches. The CDR3 covers 13 residues. Here the CDR3 reads CARDLAGRYEQYF. CDR3 in DNA: TGCGCCAGGGACCTAGCGGGGCGCTACGAGCAGTACTTC.

The V gene is TRBV7-9, the J gene TRBJ1-1; D gene uncertain. In germline, CDR1 is SEHNR, CDR2 FQNEAQ (reference sequence). This CDR3 comprises 14 residues. V was clipped by 5 bases and J by 1 base, with 11 bases between them. Written as DNA, the CDR3 is TGTGCCAGCAGCCCAGATAGGTGGAACACTGAAGCTTTCTTT. The encoded protein is CASSPDRWNTEAFF.

V is TRBV4-1 and J is TRBJ1-1; D is unclear. V was shortened by 0 bases and J by 2 bases, with 4 bases between the two germline ends. CDR3 length: 13 amino acids. Germline CDR1 and CDR2: MGHRA and YSYEKL. The CDR3 region has the DNA TGCGCCAGCAGCCAAGATACCAACACTGAAGCTTTCTTT. It yields the protein CASSQDTNTEAFF.

This clone was counted once. The rearrangement links TRBV7-2 to TRBJ1-5; tentative D call: TRBD1 (6 bases). In germline, CDR1 is SGHTA, CDR2 FQGNSA. Trimming stripped 2 bases from V and 6 bases from J, with 17 bases between. This CDR3 contains 16 residues. CDR3 loop: CASSLSWGRGTQPQHF. The CDR3, as DNA: TGTGCCAGCAGCTTAAGTTGGGGCAGGGGAACTCAGCCCCAGCATTTT.

V is TRBV5-1 and J is TRBJ2-6; 7 bases are a match to TRBD1. Germline lookup yields CDR1 SGHRS and CDR2 YFSETQ. With 4 bases clipped from V and 4 bases from J, the junction kept 14 bases outside the gene matches. CDR3 length: 18 residues. The CDR3 nucleotides are TGCGCCAGCAGCACATCCGGGACAGTCGGTTCGGGGGCCAACGTCCTGACTTTC. This encodes CASSTSGTVGSGANVLTF.

The chain carries TRBV29-1 and TRBJ1-1; D is perhaps TRBD1 (5 bases). Germline V CDR1 and CDR2: SQVTM, ANQGSEA. Trimming took 7 bases from V and 0 from J, leaving 15 bases between them. The CDR3 sequence is 14 residues long. For the CDR3, the DNA is TGCAGCGCTACTCCGGGACTGATGAACACTGAAGCTTTCTTT. Protein: CSATPGLMNTEAFF.

The chain carries TRBV11-2 and TRBJ2-2, with D tentatively TRBD1 (5 bases). The V gene lost 7 bases and the J gene lost 6 bases, with 15 bases spanning the gap. The CDR3 is 14 amino acids. CDR1 is SGHAT, CDR2 FQNNGV, per germline. Here the CDR3 reads CASTPIRAPGELFF. In DNA form, the CDR3 reads TGTGCCAGCACCCCGATCAGGGCTCCCGGGGAGCTGTTTTTT.

The chain joins TRBV7-3 to TRBJ1-1, with D uncertain. The germline V gene has CDR1 SGHTA and CDR2 FQGTGA. Deletions cut 2 bases from V and 7 bases from J, with 14 bases between. The CDR3 totals 14 residues. CDR3 DNA: TGTGCCAGCAGCTTAGAGGATCGTTTGAGTGAAGCTTTCTTT. It is translated as CASSLEDRLSEAFF.

The chain recombines TRBV5-5 with TRBJ2-7; possible D gene TRBD1, 5 bases. CDR3 length equals 13 residues. Trimming took off 0 bases at V and 4 bases at J, with 8 bases between the two ends. Germline values: CDR1 SGHKS, CDR2 YYEKEE (reference sequence). The CDR3: CASSLVGRYEQYF. The CDR3 DNA is TGTGCCAGCAGCTTGGTGGGGCGTTACGAGCAGTACTTC. The full variable domain, with the rest looked up from reference TRBV5-5 and TRBJ2-7, is DAGVTQSPTHLIKTRGQQVTLRCSPISGHKSVSWYQQVLGQGPQFIFQYYEKEERGRGNFPDRFSARQFPNYSSELNVNALLLGDSALYLCASSLVGRYEQYFGPGTRLTVT.

This clone showed up just once. This likely stems from a read error, as it lies one base from a far larger clone. The chain recombines TRBV9 with TRBJ1-2; tentatively, D is TRBD1 (5 bases). CDR3 length: 16 amino acids. Per the germline V gene, CDR1 is SGDLS and CDR2 is YYNGEE. With 3 bases removed from V and 3 bases from J, the gap between germline ends came to 18 bases. The DNA for the CDR3 is TGTGCCAGCAGCGCAGACAGCACCGGTGGCGACTATGGCTACACCTTC. This sequence encodes CASSADSTGGDYGYTF.

The rearrangement joins TRBV28 to TRBJ2-3; D ambiguous. The CDR3 has 13 residues. Germline V CDR1 and CDR2: MDHEN, SYDVKM. With 7 bases removed from V and 1 base from J, the gap between germline ends came to 9 bases. The CDR3 DNA follows: TGTGCCAGCAAGGTTGCGGGCACAGATACGCAGTATTTT. This encodes CASKVAGTDTQYF.

This clone was picked up many times. This rearrangement joins TRBV30 to TRBJ1-1; D possibly corresponds to TRBD1 (5 bases). The V end was cut by 8 bases, the J end by 2 bases, with 15 bases between. The CDR3 is 13 amino acids. Germline V CDR1 and CDR2: GTSNPN, SVGIG (reference sequence). The CDR3, as DNA: TGTGCCGGGGCCCGATGGGGTAACACTGAAGCTTTCTTT. This translates into CAGARWGNTEAFF.

With regard to this clone: Additional DNA sequences in this sample encode the identical CDR3. V is TRBV6-5 and J is TRBJ1-2, with D maybe TRBD1 (6 bases). The CDR3 runs 13 residues. CDR1 is MNHEY and CDR2 is SVGAGI in the germline V gene. V lost 6 bases and J 4 bases, leaving 12 bases between the germline ends. CDR3 residues: CASRGGRLYGYTF. CDR3 DNA sequence: TGTGCCAGCAGAGGGGGACGGCTCTATGGCTACACCTTC.

The chain is built from TRBV5-1 and TRBJ2-3; 10 bases align to TRBD2. This CDR3 is 16 amino acids long. V lost 5 bases and J lost 2; bases outside the gene matches: 8. Germline values: CDR1 SGHRS, CDR2 YFSETQ. The DNA for the CDR3 is TGCGCCAGCAGGCCGACTAGCGGGCCCTACACAGATACGCAGTATTTT. It codes for CASRPTSGPYTDTQYF.

This clone was seen once. The chain carries TRBV29-1 and TRBJ1-2, with unresolved D. The CDR3 is 13 amino acids. Trimming stripped 0 bases from V and 2 bases from J, with 7 bases between. Germline assignment: CDR1 SQVTM and CDR2 ANQGSEA. Written as DNA, the CDR3 is TGCAGCGTTGAAGATCGGCAGAACTATGGCTACACCTTC. Its translation is CSVEDRQNYGYTF.

The chain carries TRBV7-9 and TRBJ2-1, with 9 nucleotides matching TRBD1. V dropped 5 bases and J dropped 12; count of bases not matched to a gene: 5. Germline CDR1 reads SEHNR; CDR2 reads FQNEAQ (reference sequence). This CDR3 has 12 residues. CDR3 protein: CASSAADRGQFF. DNA of the CDR3: TGTGCCAGCAGCGCTGCGGACAGGGGGCAGTTCTTC. The whole variable domain, remainder taken from reference TRBV7-9 and TRBJ2-1, is DTGVSQNPRHKITKRGQNVTFRCDPISEHNRLYWYRQTLGQGPEFLTYFQNEAQLEKSRLLSDRFSAERPKGSFSTLEIQRTEQGDSAMYLCASSAADRGQFFGPGTRLTVL.

This clone was counted many times. The rearrangement joins TRBV7-2 to TRBJ2-3, with TRBD2 matching 14 bases. The CDR3 consists of 15 residues. Germline assignment: CDR1 SGHTA and CDR2 FQGNSA. Unmatched junction bases numbered 3, after V lost 5 bases and J lost 5 bases. CDR3 region: CASSRLAGGIDTQYF. The CDR3, as DNA: TGTGCCAGCAGCCGACTAGCGGGAGGGATAGATACGCAGTATTTT.

This chain connects TRBV6-1 to TRBJ2-7; 7 bases are a match to TRBD1. The V gene end was trimmed by 5 bases and the J gene end by 2 bases; junction bases not matched to a gene: 9. This CDR3 region has 15 residues. Germline CDR1 reads MNHNS; CDR2 reads SASEGT. The CDR3 reads CASSFQTGVPYEQYF. The CDR3 DNA reads TGTGCCAGCAGTTTCCAAACAGGGGTACCCTACGAGCAGTACTTC.

This chain joins TRBV7-8 and TRBJ2-1; no clear D. This CDR3 contains 16 residues. V shed 0 bases and J shed 7 bases, with 16 bases lying between them. Per the germline V gene, CDR1 is SGHVS and CDR2 is FQNEAQ. CDR3 in amino acids: CASSLAPNPPWNEQFF. CDR3 DNA sequence: TGTGCCAGCAGCTTAGCGCCGAATCCTCCGTGGAATGAGCAGTTCTTC.

This clone was found many times. Distinct nucleotide sequences in the sample also encode this CDR3. The chain couples TRBV4-1 to TRBJ2-1; 11 nucleotides agree with TRBD2. The CDR3 is 16 residues long. Germline CDR1 and CDR2: MGHRA and YSYEKL. J lost 8 bases, V lost 1 base, and 7 bases had no gene match. CDR3 residues: CASSQAPLAGVDEQFF. The CDR3 DNA is TGCGCCAGCAGCCAAGCGCCACTAGCGGGAGTCGATGAGCAGTTCTTC.

The chain links TRBV9 to TRBJ2-5, with D hard to call. The CDR3 is made up of 13 amino acids. Trimming removed 4 bases at V and 4 bases at J, with 11 bases between. Germline CDR1 reads SGDLS; CDR2 reads YYNGEE. CDR3 region: CASSPLSGETQYF. Written as DNA, the CDR3 is TGTGCCAGCAGCCCTCTCAGTGGAGAGACCCAGTACTTC.

The chain is built from TRBV6-5 and TRBJ2-3; D call uncertain. The germline gives CDR1 MNHEY, CDR2 SVGAGI. There are 12 residues in the CDR3. Trimming removed 5 bases at V and 5 bases at J, with 8 bases between. DNA of the CDR3: TGTGCCAGCAGTCCCACCCGAGATACGCAGTATTTT. Its translation: CASSPTRDTQYF.

The rearrangement uses TRBV7-9 and TRBJ1-2; D remains ambiguous. Germline CDR1 is SEHNR and CDR2 is FQNEAQ (reference sequence). V was pared by 2 bases and J by 0 bases, with 10 bases between. The CDR3 has 15 amino acids. CDR3 bases: TGTGCCAGCAGCTTAATCGGGGAGACTAACTATGGCTACACCTTC. As protein: CASSLIGETNYGYTF. The whole variable domain, remainder taken from reference TRBV7-9 and TRBJ1-2, is DTGVSQNPRHKITKRGQNVTFRCDPISEHNRLYWYRQTLGQGPEFLTYFQNEAQLEKSRLLSDRFSAERPKGSFSTLEIQRTEQGDSAMYLCASSLIGETNYGYTFGSGTRLTVV.

V usage is TRBV6-5 and J usage is TRBJ2-2, with D perhaps matching TRBD1 (6 bases). Trimming left V 8 bases short and J 1 base short, with 14 bases between. Germline assignment: CDR1 MNHEY and CDR2 SVGAGI. This CDR3 is 15 amino acids long. In DNA, the CDR3 is TGTGCCAGCCGATCACCGGGACAGAACACCGGGGAGCTGTTTTTT. It codes for CASRSPGQNTGELFF.

On this clone itself: Other DNA sequences in this sample translate to the same CDR3. V gene TRBV27 combines with J gene TRBJ2-1; D possibly corresponds to TRBD1 (6 bases). CDR1 is MNHEY and CDR2 is SMNVEV in the germline V gene (reference sequence). V was clipped by 5 bases and J by 3 bases, with 8 bases between them. The length of the CDR3 is 13 residues. Written as DNA, the CDR3 is TGTGCCAGCAGTCTGACAGGCTACAATGAGCAGTTCTTC. Residues: CASSLTGYNEQFF.